The clone carrying this T cell receptor (beta chain) was counted a single time. V lost 1 base, J lost 10 bases, and 11 bases stayed unmatched. Germline V gene sequence: CDR1 MGHRA, CDR2 YSYEKL. The CDR3 has 15 residues. This entry is derived from a study of shared clonotypes between healthy human individuals. Only in-frame clones appear in the TCRdb table, and some are missing; sequencing was by immunoSEQ multiplex PCR. The sample includes more than 900,000 clones, 70% to 80% seen only once; the top ten take 0.5% to 0.65%. The V call is TRBV4-1, the J call TRBJ1-1; 8 bases agree with TRBD1. Sequenced input: memory CD4+ T cells from PBMCs. Subset of the sample: CD45RA-negative fraction. This TCR was sampled from a man aged 18-30 years in good health. Some clones in this sample may be carry-over from other donors' samples. The CDR3 DNA reads TGCGCCAGCAGCCAAGGGACAGGGCGAACGATAGGAGCTTTCTTT. It specifies CASSQGTGRTIGAFF.